This T cell receptor (beta chain) stems from a study of blood T cell repertoires in COVID-19. The germline CDR1 and CDR2 sequences are SEHNR and FQNEAQ (reference sequence). V gave up 4 bases and J gave up 1 base; unmatched junction bases: 11. The CDR3 has 19 residues. Using immunoSEQ multiplex PCR, the repertoire was profiled, and TCRdb retains in-frame clones only, with some absent. This table holds 200,000 to 300,000 clones, 85% found once. The material sequenced was peripheral blood. The chain carries TRBV7-9 and TRBJ2-3; 13 bases align to TRBD2. This TCR was sampled from an older woman with active or convalescent COVID-19. As DNA, the CDR3 is TGTGCCAGCAGCTCTGGACTAGCGGGAGCGGAGTTTGGCACAGATACGCAGTATTTT. Translated: CASSSGLAGAEFGTDTQYF.